This T cell receptor (beta chain) was identified in a study of human T cells and chemical hapten exposure. In its sample, this clonotype was seen many times. The library labeled individual cDNA molecules by adding unique molecular identifiers to them. TCRdb reprocessed the RACE reads via MiXCR and lists one record per CDR3 protein. Here the sample spans some 81,000 distinct CDR3 sequences, around 7.8% being singletons. The V segment lost 6 bases and the J segment 8 bases; nucleotides outside the gene matches: 9. This CDR3 spans 13 amino acids. Time point noted: patch test 1, 2 weeks after DPC sensitization. Treatment denoted: therapeutic diphenylcyclopropenone sensitization with weekly scalp DPC. Prior to application of each patch test, blood was drawn.

The specimen was whole blood, collected in connection with sensitization to the hapten diphenylcyclopropenone (DPC). The sequence derives from a woman in her twenties or thirties with alopecia areata. Some clones in this sample may be carry-over from other donors' samples. The chain uses TRBV12-3 or TRBV12-4 and TRBJ1-2, with 7 bases that match TRBD1. CDR3 protein: CASRLTGVLGYTF. Written as DNA, the CDR3 is TGTGCCAGCAGACTAACAGGGGTGCTAGGCTACACCTTC.